This T cell receptor (beta chain) was profiled in a study of blood T cell repertoires in COVID-19. As to this clone: Other DNA sequences in the sample encode the same CDR3.

Authors' analysis steps: Estimates of nucleated cell counts were drawn from the amplification of reference gene primers. The protocol was immunoSEQ multiplex PCR, while the TCRdb copy is restricted to in-frame clones and leaves out a portion. Clone size and the V and J calls come from that table; the DNA yielded D and trimming. Of over 85,000 clones listed, 80% to 95% were seen once; the top ten hold approximately 2%. The source material was peripheral blood. This TCR was recovered from a woman between 45 and 60 years old with COVID-19, enrolled during active disease.

The CDR3 bases are TGTGCCAGCAGTTTAACGGGGGGCGGCACTGAAGCTTTCTTT. This sequence encodes CASSLTGGGTEAFF. This chain links TRBV28 with TRBJ1-1; TRBD1 might be the D (6 bases). The ends were cut back, 2 bases at V and 4 bases at J, with 11 bases in the middle. CDR1 is MDHEN, CDR2 SYDVKM, per germline. The CDR3 has 14 amino acids.